Below are 15 T cell receptor beta chains sequenced from a single sample in a study of regulatory T cells in long-lasting Graves disease. Building of the TCR beta libraries involved iRepertoire HTBI primers and Arm-PCR of CDR3 regions. TCRdb re-called the multiplex PCR reads with MiXCR, one entry per CDR3 protein. The data contain around 450,000 distinct CDR3 sequences, roughly 16% of them singletons. Stated time point: newly diagnosed GD, antithyroid drugs for less than 3 months. Generation of the TCR library employed RNA extracted from PBMCs. In addition, the sample was reused for a study of T cells in Graves' hyperthyroidism and ophthalmopathy.

The material was peripheral blood mononuclear cells (PBMCs), obtained at new diagnosis, from a patient treated with antithyroid drugs. The receptors come from a man aged 35-49 years with Graves disease.

There are many counts of this clonotype. This chain joins TRBV3-1 and TRBJ1-5, with 8 bases lining up with TRBD1. The length of the CDR3 is 13 residues. Germline trimming cut 4 bases from V and 7 bases from J; bases unmatched to any gene: 3. Germline V gives CDR1 LGHDT, CDR2 YNNKEL (reference sequence). CDR3 nucleotides: TGTGCCAGCAGCCCAACAGGGGGACAGCCCCAGCATTTT. Amino acid sequence: CASSPTGGQPQHF.

A note on this clonotype: Relative to the germline gene, one junction end is altered; a read error may explain this. This rearrangement joins TRBV5-1 to TRBJ2-1; perhaps TRBD2 as D (5 bases). This CDR3 comprises 13 residues. The germline gives CDR1 SGHRS, CDR2 YFSETQ. CDR3 loop: CASRDSSIHEQLF. DNA for the CDR3: TGCGCCAGCAGGGATTCTAGCATACATGAGCAGCTCTTC.

This clonotype was observed at least ten times. The chain employs TRBV13 and TRBJ1-5; D remains unclear. The CDR3 runs 12 residues. The ends were cut back, 5 bases at V and 9 bases at J, with 11 bases in the middle. CDR1 and CDR2 from the germline V gene are PRHDT and FYEKMQ (reference sequence). CDR3 loop: CASSVQVGPQHF. The CDR3 DNA reads as TGTGCCAGCAGCGTCCAAGTAGGGCCCCAGCATTTT.

V gene TRBV27 combines with J gene TRBJ2-2, with 12 bases aligning to TRBD1. CDR3 length equals 18 residues. CDR1 is MNHEY, CDR2 SMNVEV, per germline (reference sequence). After removal of 5 bases from V and 4 bases from J, the junction contained 11 bases not matched to a gene. The CDR3 region has the DNA TGTGCCAGCAGTCGAACGCCCGGGACAGGGGGCTTCACCGGGGAGCTGTTTTTT. Amino acids: CASSRTPGTGGFTGELFF.

This clonotype was observed at least ten times. The V and J genes are TRBV20-1 and TRBJ1-2; D gene ambiguous. This CDR3 is built from 13 residues. Germline CDR1 and CDR2: DFQATT and SNEGSKA (reference sequence). V gave up 2 bases and J gave up 2 bases, with 9 bases separating them. Written as DNA, the CDR3 is TGCAGTGCTAGATATCTGGTCAACTATGGCTACACCTTC. It translates to CSARYLVNYGYTF.

This clonotype was seen repeatedly, ten times or more. The rearrangement joins TRBV30 to TRBJ2-5; 8 bases map to TRBD1. The J segment lost 4 bases and the V segment lost 2 bases, leaving 9 bases of the junction unmatched. CDR1 and CDR2 from the germline V gene are GTSNPN and SVGIG (reference sequence). This CDR3 contains 15 residues. The CDR3 loop reads CAWSNDRGVSETQYF. The CDR3 bases are TGTGCCTGGAGTAACGACAGGGGTGTATCAGAGACCCAGTACTTC.

The genes are TRBV29-1 and TRBJ2-2; maybe TRBD1 (5 bases). Germline values: CDR1 SQVTM, CDR2 ANQGSEA. V lost 4 bases and J lost 7, with 10 bases in between. The CDR3 has 12 amino acids. The CDR3 DNA reads as TGCAGCGTTGTAGGGGAAAACGGGGAGCTGTTTTTT. The encoded protein is CSVVGENGELFF.

This clonotype has just a few counts. The V and J genes are TRBV7-9 and TRBJ2-1; 7 bases map to TRBD2. The V and J ends lost 4 bases and 6 bases, in that order; junction bases with no gene match: 18. The CDR3 sequence is 18 residues long. Per germline, CDR1 SEHNR and CDR2 FQNEAQ (reference sequence). The CDR3 sequence: CASSSRLAPSPYSNEQFF. CDR3 nucleotides: TGTGCCAGCAGCTCCCGACTAGCACCGAGCCCCTACAGCAATGAGCAGTTCTTC.

Ten or more counts support this clonotype. J is TRBJ2-1 and V is TRBV2, with 12 bases fitting TRBD2. The V and J ends lost 4 bases and 6 bases, in that order; junction bases with no gene match: 7. Germline V gene data show CDR1 as SNHLY and CDR2 as FYNNEI. This CDR3 contains 16 residues. CDR3 sequence: CASSGNLAGGANEQFF. In nucleotides, the CDR3 is TGTGCCAGCAGTGGTAATCTAGCGGGAGGGGCCAATGAGCAGTTCTTC.

In this sample, this clonotype turned up many times. The chain joins TRBV2 to TRBJ2-3, with 10 bases fitting TRBD2. Germline CDR1 is SNHLY and CDR2 is FYNNEI. The V gene end was trimmed by 4 bases and the J gene end by 7 bases; junction bases not matched to a gene: 8. The CDR3 extends over 15 amino acids. The CDR3 protein is CASSGGTSAPHTQYF. As DNA, the CDR3 is TGTGCCAGCAGTGGTGGGACTAGCGCCCCCCATACGCAGTATTTT. The whole variable domain, filled in from reference TRBV2 and TRBJ2-3, reads EPEVTQTPSHQVTQMGQEVILRCVPISNHLYFYWYRQILGQKVEFLVSFYNNEISEKSEIFDDQFSVERPDGSNFTLKIRSTKLEDSAMYFCASSGGTSAPHTQYFGPGTRLTVL.

About this clonotype: A much larger clonotype is one base distant, so this may be a read error. The V call is TRBV10-3, the J call TRBJ1-2, with a possible D match to TRBD1 (6 bases). Germline-derived CDR1 and CDR2 are ENHRY and SYGVKD. The CDR3 sequence is 13 residues long. V lost 2 bases to trimming and J lost 4 bases, with 8 bases between them. The CDR3 loop is CAISEQGTYGYTF. The CDR3 coding sequence is TGTGCCATCAGTGAGCAGGGGACCTATGGCTACACCTTC.

This clonotype was counted only a few times. As DNA, the CDR3 is TGTGCCATCAAAACCGAAGGGACAGGACAGGTCTACGAGCAGTACTTC. The encoded protein is CAIKTEGTGQVYEQYF. J is TRBJ2-7 and V is TRBV10-3; 8 bases match TRBD1. Germline-derived CDR1 and CDR2 are ENHRY and SYGVKD. V shed 7 bases, J shed 3 bases, and the junction held 14 bases outside the gene matches. The CDR3 has 16 amino acids.

This chain joins TRBV19 and TRBJ1-1; D unclear. Trimming took 7 bases from V and 0 from J, leaving 12 bases between them. Per the germline V gene, CDR1 is LNHDA and CDR2 is SQIVND (reference sequence). The CDR3 runs 14 residues. CDR3 DNA: TGTGCCAGTAAATCTTCCGGGGTGAACACTGAAGCTTTCTTT. Amino acid sequence: CASKSSGVNTEAFF.

This clonotype was found many times. The chain uses TRBV27 and TRBJ2-7; 8 bases fit TRBD1. This CDR3 is built from 14 residues. The ends lost 6 bases at V and 3 bases at J; junction bases unmatched: 7. From germline, CDR1 is MNHEY and CDR2 SMNVEV (reference sequence). CDR3 coding DNA: TGTGCCAGCAGAAGTACCGGGACAGGCTACGAGCAGTACTTC. It encodes CASRSTGTGYEQYF.

The chain is built from TRBV20-1 and TRBJ2-4; 13 bases match TRBD2. The germline gives CDR1 DFQATT, CDR2 SNEGSKA (reference sequence). J lost 5 bases, V lost 6 bases, and 4 bases had no gene match. This CDR3 comprises 14 residues. The CDR3 coding sequence is TGCAGTGCGAGGACTAGCGGGAGAGAAAACATTCAGTACTTC. Its protein is CSARTSGRENIQYF.